These 10 T cell receptor beta chains share one sample of origin, sequenced in a study of cytomegalovirus exposure and HLA in healthy donors. Some clones are missing from TCRdb's copy, which holds only in-frame ones; the method was immunoSEQ multiplex PCR. The data show approximately 300,000 clones, with 87% seen just once and about 1% held by the top ten. Sequenced sample: PBMCs. The receptor source for this set is a woman in her twenties or thirties in good health and CMV-seropositive.

The rearrangement uses TRBV11-2 and TRBJ2-7, with D perhaps matching TRBD2 (7 bases). V lost 5 bases and J 3 bases, leaving 17 bases between the germline ends. The length of the CDR3 is 15 residues. Germline V gene sequence: CDR1 SGHAT, CDR2 FQNNGV. The CDR3 protein is CASSQLRGGGYEQYF. The CDR3 bases are TGTGCCAGCAGCCAACTTAGGGGGGGCGGCTACGAGCAGTACTTC.

This chain uses TRBV9 with TRBJ2-3; 10 bases fit TRBD2. The germline V gene has CDR1 SGDLS and CDR2 YYNGEE. The CDR3 extends over 15 amino acids. With V trimmed by 2 bases and J by 4 bases, 4 bases remained unmatched. This CDR3 reads CASSVSSGGPDTQYF. DNA of the CDR3: TGTGCCAGCAGCGTTTCTAGCGGGGGCCCAGATACGCAGTATTTT.

V and J are TRBV29-1 and TRBJ2-7; unclear D gene. This CDR3 comprises 14 residues. The V and J ends lost 4 bases and 2 bases respectively, with 15 bases between them. Looked up from germline, CDR1 is SQVTM and CDR2 is ANQGSEA. In nucleotides, the CDR3 is TGCAGCGTTGCTGGCCAGGCTATTGCCTACGAGCAGTACTTC. This encodes CSVAGQAIAYEQYF.

This clone was detected ten times or more. This chain uses TRBV6-1 with TRBJ2-1; 9 bases agree with TRBD2. CDR3 length: 15 amino acids. V lost 1 base and J lost 4; bases outside the gene matches: 2. Germline lookup yields CDR1 MNHNS and CDR2 SASEGT. This CDR3 reads CASSEEAGGYNEQFF. The CDR3 nucleotides read TGTGCCAGCAGTGAAGAGGCGGGAGGGTACAATGAGCAGTTCTTC.

This clone showed up just a few times. This chain joins TRBV2 and TRBJ2-3; TRBD2 matches 11 bases. Per the germline V gene, CDR1 is SNHLY and CDR2 is FYNNEI. CDR3 length: 16 residues. J lost 3 bases, V lost 6 bases, and 8 bases had no gene match. CDR3 region: CASRNPGLAETDTQYF. The DNA of the CDR3 is TGTGCCAGCAGGAACCCGGGACTAGCGGAAACAGATACGCAGTATTTT.

V is TRBV7-2 and J is TRBJ1-4, with D uncertain. In germline, CDR1 is SGHTA, CDR2 FQGNSA. Trimming removed 4 bases at V and 3 bases at J, with 6 bases between. This CDR3 has 13 amino acids. CDR3: CASSSVPNEKLFF. The CDR3 DNA reads as TGTGCCAGCAGCTCCGTACCTAATGAAAAACTGTTTTTT.

This chain links TRBV4-3 with TRBJ2-5; a weak D match, TRBD1 (5 bases). The V and J ends lost 0 bases and 5 bases respectively, with 16 bases between them. The CDR3 is 16 amino acids. CDR1 is LGHNA and CDR2 is YSLEER in the germline V gene. The CDR3 bases are TGCGCCAGCAGCCAAGACGCCTACGACAGAAAGGAGACCCAGTACTTC. Translating it yields CASSQDAYDRKETQYF.

The chain employs TRBV7-9 and TRBJ1-2; D is ambiguous. The CDR3 totals 12 residues. V was clipped by 3 bases and J by 3 bases, with 5 bases between them. Germline values: CDR1 SEHNR, CDR2 FQNEAQ (reference sequence). The CDR3 region has the DNA TGTGCCAGCAGCTTTCCAGACTATGGCTACACCTTC. Encoded protein: CASSFPDYGYTF. The full variable domain, with the rest looked up from reference TRBV7-9 and TRBJ1-2, is DTGVSQNPRHKITKRGQNVTFRCDPISEHNRLYWYRQTLGQGPEFLTYFQNEAQLEKSRLLSDRFSAERPKGSFSTLEIQRTEQGDSAMYLCASSFPDYGYTFGSGTRLTVV.

This chain uses TRBV4-1 with TRBJ1-2; TRBD1 aligns across 8 bases. This CDR3 has 16 amino acids. CDR1 is MGHRA, CDR2 YSYEKL, per germline. Losses at the gene ends were 1 base for V and 2 bases for J; bases not matched to a gene: 6. The CDR3 DNA sequence: TGCGCCAGCAGCCAAGCAGGACAGGGAGGAAACTATGGCTACACCTTC. This translates into CASSQAGQGGNYGYTF.

This clone was seen once. The chain employs TRBV7-8 and TRBJ2-7; a weak D match, TRBD1 (5 bases). This CDR3 spans 16 amino acids. The V end was cut by 1 base, the J end by 5 bases, with 18 bases between. Germline lookup yields CDR1 SGHVS and CDR2 FQNEAQ. The CDR3 reads CASSLDADPADNEQYF. The CDR3 DNA sequence: TGTGCCAGCAGCTTAGACGCGGACCCGGCGGACAACGAGCAGTACTTC.